The 18 T cell receptor beta chains below were found in one sample sequenced in a study of cytomegalovirus exposure and HLA in healthy donors. Primers included in the PCR were 60 Vbeta and 13 Jbeta primers. The protocol was immunoSEQ multiplex PCR, while the TCRdb copy is restricted to in-frame clones and leaves out a portion. Here the sample spans around 61,000 clones, around 89% being singletons. The material sequenced was PBMCs. These receptors were collected from a man aged 25 to 45 in good health and CMV-seropositive.

The rearrangement joins TRBV19 to TRBJ1-5; unclear D gene. CDR1 is LNHDA and CDR2 is SQIVND in the germline V gene (reference sequence). V lost 3 bases and J 0 bases, leaving 9 bases between the germline ends. The CDR3 has 15 residues. The CDR3 spells CASSIGRVSNQPQHF. The CDR3 DNA reads as TGTGCCAGTAGTATCGGGCGGGTTAGCAATCAGCCCCAGCATTTT.

The V call is TRBV29-1, the J call TRBJ1-1; D remains ambiguous. Germline V lookup: CDR1 SQVTM, CDR2 ANQGSEA. This CDR3 region has 13 residues. With 4 bases removed from V and 0 bases from J, the gap between germline ends came to 9 bases. CDR3 loop: CSVVRSLNTEAFF. DNA for the CDR3: TGCAGCGTTGTTCGCAGTCTGAACACTGAAGCTTTCTTT. Complete variable domain (other parts from reference TRBV29-1 and TRBJ1-1): SAVISQKPSRDICQRGTSLTIQCQVDSQVTMMFWYRQQPGQSLTLIATANQGSEATYESGFVIDKFPISRPNLTFSTLTVSNMSPEDSSIYLCSVVRSLNTEAFFGQGTRLTVV.

The chain couples TRBV6-6 to TRBJ1-2, with D maybe TRBD1 (5 bases). Per the germline V gene, CDR1 is MNHNY and CDR2 is SVGAGI (reference sequence). V lost 7 bases and J lost 7, with 13 bases in between. The CDR3 runs 12 residues. The CDR3 nucleotides are TGTGCCAGCACTCCGACGGGGGGTGGCTACACCTTC. It codes for CASTPTGGGYTF.

The chain's CDR3 is CASSLGAGLDNEQFF. The CDR3 DNA is TGTGCCAGCAGCTTAGGGGCAGGACTGGACAATGAGCAGTTCTTC. This chain uses TRBV11-3 with TRBJ2-1, with TRBD2 as a possible D gene (5 bases). CDR3 length equals 15 residues. Germline CDR1 reads SGHNT; CDR2 reads YENEEA. V lost 1 base, J lost 5 bases, and 12 bases lay in between.

CDR3 loop: CASRLGLAGADTQYF. CDR3 DNA sequence: TGTGCCAGCCGATTGGGACTAGCGGGAGCCGATACGCAGTATTTT. The V call is TRBV6-1, the J call TRBJ2-3, with TRBD2 matching over 14 bases. J lost 6 bases, V lost 8 bases, and 7 bases had no gene match. The CDR3 is 15 amino acids. The germline gives CDR1 MNHNS, CDR2 SASEGT.

The chain combines TRBV7-9 with TRBJ2-1; maybe TRBD2 (6 bases). CDR1 SEHNR and CDR2 FQNEAQ come from the germline V gene (reference sequence). The V end lost 5 bases, the J end lost 7 bases, and 21 bases lay between the germline ends. The CDR3 consists of 16 residues. This CDR3 is CASSPWGAEGVNEQFF. The DNA for the CDR3 is TGTGCCAGCAGCCCGTGGGGTGCGGAGGGAGTAAATGAGCAGTTCTTC.

The chain uses TRBV5-4 and TRBJ2-4; 9 bases fit TRBD1. The CDR3 spans 18 residues. In germline, CDR1 is SGHNT, CDR2 YYREEE (reference sequence). J lost 1 base, V lost 5 bases, and 13 bases had no gene match. CDR3 amino acids: CASSSGTGTGDAKNIQYF. The CDR3 coding sequence is TGTGCCAGCAGTTCCGGGACAGGGACCGGGGACGCCAAAAACATTCAGTACTTC.

The chain links TRBV11-2 to TRBJ2-2, with D perhaps TRBD1 (6 bases). The germline gives CDR1 SGHAT, CDR2 FQNNGV. Trimming removed 6 bases from V and 4 bases from J, with 9 bases in between. This CDR3 has 13 amino acids. The CDR3 DNA sequence: TGTGCCAGCAGTGGACAGATCACCGGGGAGCTGTTTTTT. Protein product: CASSGQITGELFF.

The J gene is TRBJ1-5, the V gene TRBV6-1; D is uncertain. This CDR3 spans 16 amino acids. The germline V gene has CDR1 MNHNS and CDR2 SASEGT. V gave up 4 bases and J gave up 0 bases, with 13 bases separating them. CDR3 sequence reads: CASSVQGRGSNQPQHF. DNA of the CDR3: TGTGCCAGCAGTGTTCAAGGACGGGGTAGCAATCAGCCCCAGCATTTT.

The V gene is TRBV2, the J gene TRBJ2-1; maybe TRBD1 (6 bases). Germline CDR1 reads SNHLY; CDR2 reads FYNNEI. V lost 4 bases and J 7 bases, leaving 11 bases between the germline ends. The CDR3 is 13 residues long. Written as DNA, the CDR3 is TGTGCCAGCAGTGTAACAGGGCTTAATGAGCAGTTCTTC. It encodes CASSVTGLNEQFF.

This clone was counted only a few times. J is TRBJ2-7 and V is TRBV6-1; TRBD1 aligns across 8 bases. Germline values: CDR1 MNHNS, CDR2 SASEGT. V was clipped by 2 bases and J by 2 bases; unmatched bases: 14. The CDR3 loop spans 18 amino acids. In nucleotides, the CDR3 is TGTGCCAGCAGTGAATGGGGGTTTTCGGGACAGGTTCCCTACGAGCAGTACTTC. Encoded protein: CASSEWGFSGQVPYEQYF.

CDR3 protein: CASMVRSANEQFF. CDR3 nucleotides: TGTGCCAGCATGGTCCGTAGCGCTAATGAGCAGTTCTTC. J is TRBJ2-1 and V is TRBV6-1, with D perhaps TRBD2 (5 bases). From germline, CDR1 is MNHNS and CDR2 SASEGT. CDR3 length: 13 amino acids. V shed 7 bases and J shed 7 bases, with 14 bases lying between them.

CDR3 nucleotide sequence: TGTGCCAGCAATCCGAGGGAGGTCTTATACGAGCAGTACTTC. Translation: CASNPREVLYEQYF. The chain couples TRBV6-5 to TRBJ2-7; possible D gene TRBD2, 6 bases. The germline V gene encodes CDR1 MNHEY and CDR2 SVGAGI. The CDR3 is 14 amino acids. Trimming cost V 7 bases and J 4 bases, with 17 bases left between them.

The rearrangement links TRBV2 to TRBJ2-2, with 12 bases fitting TRBD2. Germline CDR1 SNHLY, CDR2 FYNNEI. Trimming removed 4 bases from V and 5 bases from J; junction bases left unmatched: 2. The CDR3 is made up of 15 amino acids. In nucleotides, the CDR3 is TGTGCCAGCAGTGGGACTAGCGGGACAACCGGGGAGCTGTTTTTT. It codes for CASSGTSGTTGELFF. Full variable domain (rest looked up from reference TRBV2 and TRBJ2-2): EPEVTQTPSHQVTQMGQEVILRCVPISNHLYFYWYRQILGQKVEFLVSFYNNEISEKSEIFDDQFSVERPDGSNFTLKIRSTKLEDSAMYFCASSGTSGTTGELFFGEGSRLTVL.

The rearrangement joins TRBV27 to TRBJ2-1; D is ambiguous. The CDR3 runs to 13 residues. The V gene's germline CDR1 is MNHEY and CDR2 SMNVEV (reference sequence). The V end was cut by 0 bases, the J end by 7 bases, with 7 bases between. The CDR3 sequence: CASSLSSENEQFF. The CDR3 nucleotides are TGTGCCAGCAGTTTATCCAGCGAGAATGAGCAGTTCTTC.

V and J are TRBV5-4 and TRBJ1-1, with D possibly matching TRBD1 (6 bases). This CDR3 contains 13 residues. Germline assignment: CDR1 SGHNT and CDR2 YYREEE (reference sequence). The ends were cut back, 5 bases at V and 2 bases at J, with 10 bases in the middle. In DNA, the CDR3 is TGTGCCAGCAGAACAGGGATAAACACTGAAGCTTTCTTT. This translates into CASRTGINTEAFF.

This CDR3 reads CASSPFGGGPSYNEQFF. Written as DNA, the CDR3 is TGTGCCAGCTCTCCGTTTGGGGGAGGGCCTTCCTACAATGAGCAGTTCTTC. The chain couples TRBV18 to TRBJ2-1, with 7 nucleotides matching TRBD2. This CDR3 is built from 17 residues. CDR1 is KGHSH and CDR2 is LQKENI in the germline V gene. Trimming took 6 bases from V and 1 from J; bases not matched to a gene: 12.

This clone was observed a single time. The rearrangement joins TRBV19 to TRBJ1-4; 8 bases align to TRBD1. The CDR3 length is 13 residues. The V and J ends lost 5 bases and 8 bases, in that order; junction bases with no gene match: 4. Germline loops: CDR1 LNHDA, CDR2 SQIVND (reference sequence). The CDR3 protein is CASSDRGEEKLFF. DNA for the CDR3: TGTGCCAGTAGTGACAGGGGAGAGGAAAAACTGTTTTTT.